The entry below gives a single TCR beta chain sequence along with its context. The clone's antigen remains unknown. Base quality data are lacking; no much larger clone is found one base away. The data were obtained in a study of T cell responses to AZD1222 COVID-19 vaccine (dated by TCRdb to about 2021). For the study in its entirety: AZD1222 recipients with second doses at about 4 weeks or about 12 weeks were pooled, because spike-specific TCR depth and breadth did not differ between schedules. Trial participants were enrolled into age subgroups of 18-55, 56-69 and 70-plus years, which contained 148, 28 and 57 TCR-sequenced participants, respectively. A total of just over 230 trial participants underwent TCR sequencing, of whom about 210 received two doses of AZD1222 and about 26 received two doses of the MenACWY control vaccine. The study at large found these results: Only five or six AZD1222 recipients were SARS-CoV-2 seropositive at baseline, limiting conclusions about previously exposed vaccinees. Reportedly, close to half of the unique spike-specific TCRs recognized epitopes lying outside the regions that are mutated in the B.1.351 and B.1.1.7 variants. Because no day 14 peak-response samples were available, the repertoires could be characterized only after the peak T cell response. The 56-69-year group was small, and its depth increase did not reach significance, likely because of low power. The vaccine-associated CD4 TCRs covered the entire spike protein, and the dominant responses fell in regions 160-218 and 743-854. A significant rise in spike-specific TCR breadth and depth was observed after two AZD1222 doses relative to day 0 and relative to MenACWY recipients. Most participants were white British and females outnumbered males, and the authors suggested that clonal diversity may have been underestimated.

The CDR3 regions of human TCRbeta chains were analyzed by immunosequencing. Regarding the original processing steps: TCRs in the repertoires were compared against a reference library of SARS-CoV-2-specific TCRs that had been generated with the MIRA antigen-specificity platform. Breadth meant the fraction of unique TCRs that were SARS-CoV-2-associated, whereas depth meant the fraction of total T cells that were SARS-CoV-2-associated. Using the MIRA data, each spike-specific TCR was assigned both to the spike region to which the TCR was reactive and to a CD4 or CD8 class. Log10-transformed breadth and depth values were compared by one-way ANOVA with Sidak's multiple comparisons tests. TCRdb obtained this table from immuneACCESS and retained in-frame rearrangements with V and J assigned. These tables miss some clones; where compared with another copy, unresolved V genes account for less than half of the shortfall, and the remainder is unexplained. The V and J calls and clone size come from that table; D and trimming were worked out from the DNA. This sample is represented by some 140,000 clones; 92% of them were singletons. The ten largest account for about 3.2% of the sample.

Including the terminal cysteine and phenylalanine, the CDR3 comprises 15 residues. The only DNA kept is the CDR3, 45 bases in frame from the first base. Trimming removed 5 bases from V and 2 bases from J, leaving 15 bases between the germline ends. From a lookup of the germline V gene, CDR1 and CDR2 are SGHVS and FQNEAQ. According to the study, the label for this sample's time point signals: baseline before first vaccination. The vaccinee samples were drawn from two UK trials, COV001 and COV002, one of which was a single-blind randomized controlled phase 2/3 trial testing AZD1222 (ChAdOx1 nCoV-19) in healthy adults. Trial participant PBMC samples were collected at day 0 and day 28 after the second dose for TCRbeta chain sequencing.

The material was peripheral blood, obtained on day 0 of AZD1222 vaccination. This sequence originates from an adult in good health. The rearrangement combines TRBV7-8 with TRBJ1-2, with the identity of the D gene unclear. The CDR3 loop reads CASSPGRTLNYGYTF. The nucleotide sequence reads TGTGCCAGCAGCCCTGGACGGACCCTCAACTATGGCTACACCTTC.